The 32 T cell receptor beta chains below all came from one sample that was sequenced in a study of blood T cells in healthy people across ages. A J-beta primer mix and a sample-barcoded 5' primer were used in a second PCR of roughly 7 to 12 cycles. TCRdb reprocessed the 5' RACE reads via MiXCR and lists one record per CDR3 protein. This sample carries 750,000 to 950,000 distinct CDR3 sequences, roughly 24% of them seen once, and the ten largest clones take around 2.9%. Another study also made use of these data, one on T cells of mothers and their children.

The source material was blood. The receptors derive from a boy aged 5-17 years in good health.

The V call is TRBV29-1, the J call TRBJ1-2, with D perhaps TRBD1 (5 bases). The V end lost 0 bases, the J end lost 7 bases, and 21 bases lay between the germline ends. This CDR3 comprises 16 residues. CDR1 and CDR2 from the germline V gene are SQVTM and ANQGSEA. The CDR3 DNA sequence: TGCAGCGTTGAAGATGGGCAGGGAGCGAGCTTTGGTGGCTACACCTTC. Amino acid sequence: CSVEDGQGASFGGYTF.

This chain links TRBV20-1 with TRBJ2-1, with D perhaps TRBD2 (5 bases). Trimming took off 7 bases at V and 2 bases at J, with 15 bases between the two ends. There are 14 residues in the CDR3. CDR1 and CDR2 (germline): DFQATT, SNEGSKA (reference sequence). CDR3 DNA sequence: TGCAGTGACAAGGTCCCCGGGGCCTACAATGAGCAGTTCTTC. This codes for CSDKVPGAYNEQFF.

As DNA, the CDR3 is TGTGCCAGCACAAGTTCAGCCAGGGAGACCCAGTACTTC. This gives the protein CASTSSARETQYF. The chain combines TRBV3-1 with TRBJ2-5, with unresolved D. There are 13 residues in the CDR3. The V end was cut by 7 bases, the J end by 5 bases, with 14 bases between. From germline, CDR1 is LGHDT and CDR2 YNNKEL (reference sequence).

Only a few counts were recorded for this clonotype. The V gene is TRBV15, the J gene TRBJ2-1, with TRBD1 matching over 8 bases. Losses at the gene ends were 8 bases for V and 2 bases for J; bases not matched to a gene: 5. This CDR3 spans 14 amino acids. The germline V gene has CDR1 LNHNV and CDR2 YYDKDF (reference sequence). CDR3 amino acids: CATAPRGPYNEQFF. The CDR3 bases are TGTGCCACCGCCCCCAGGGGGCCCTACAATGAGCAGTTCTTC.

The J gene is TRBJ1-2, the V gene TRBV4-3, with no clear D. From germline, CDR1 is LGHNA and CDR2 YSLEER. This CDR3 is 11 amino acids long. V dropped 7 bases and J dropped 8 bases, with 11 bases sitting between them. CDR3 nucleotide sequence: TGCGCCAGCAAGGAATTGGGGGGCTACACCTTC. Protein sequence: CASKELGGYTF.

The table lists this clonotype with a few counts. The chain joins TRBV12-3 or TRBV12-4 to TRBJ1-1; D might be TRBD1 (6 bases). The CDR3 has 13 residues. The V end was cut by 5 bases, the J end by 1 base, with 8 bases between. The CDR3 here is CASSTGQNTEAFF. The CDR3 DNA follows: TGTGCCAGCAGTACGGGACAGAACACTGAAGCTTTCTTT.

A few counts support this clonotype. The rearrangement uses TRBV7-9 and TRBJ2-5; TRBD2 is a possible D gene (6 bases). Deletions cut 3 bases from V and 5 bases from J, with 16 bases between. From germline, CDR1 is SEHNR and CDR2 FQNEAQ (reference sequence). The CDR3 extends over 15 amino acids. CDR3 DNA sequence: TGTGCCAGCAGCTTGTCTACGGGGGTTCGGGAGACCCAGTACTTC. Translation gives CASSLSTGVRETQYF.

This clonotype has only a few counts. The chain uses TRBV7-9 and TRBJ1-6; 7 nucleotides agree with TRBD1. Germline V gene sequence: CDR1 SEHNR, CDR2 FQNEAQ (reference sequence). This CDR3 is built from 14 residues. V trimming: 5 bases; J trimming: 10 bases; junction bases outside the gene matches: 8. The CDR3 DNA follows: TGTGCCAGCAGCCCCAGCAGGGGGAGGTCACCCCTCCACTTT. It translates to CASSPSRGRSPLHF.

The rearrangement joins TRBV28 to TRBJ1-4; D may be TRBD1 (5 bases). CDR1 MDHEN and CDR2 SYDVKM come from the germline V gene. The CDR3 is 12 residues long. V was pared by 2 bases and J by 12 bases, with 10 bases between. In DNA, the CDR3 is TGTGCCAGCAGTTTAGGGAAGGGGCAACTGTTTTTT. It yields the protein CASSLGKGQLFF.

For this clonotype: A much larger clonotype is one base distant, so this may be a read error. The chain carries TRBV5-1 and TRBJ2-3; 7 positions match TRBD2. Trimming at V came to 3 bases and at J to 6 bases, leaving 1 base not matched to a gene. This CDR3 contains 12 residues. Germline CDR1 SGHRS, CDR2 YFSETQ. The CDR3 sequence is CASSSTSDTQYF. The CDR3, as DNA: TGCGCCAGCAGCTCGACTAGCGATACGCAGTATTTT.

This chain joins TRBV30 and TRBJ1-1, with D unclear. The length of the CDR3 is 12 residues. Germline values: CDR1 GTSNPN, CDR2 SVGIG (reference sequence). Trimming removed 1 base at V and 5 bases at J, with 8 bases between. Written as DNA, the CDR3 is TGTGCCTGGAGTGAACTAGGGACTGAAGCTTTCTTT. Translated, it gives CAWSELGTEAFF.

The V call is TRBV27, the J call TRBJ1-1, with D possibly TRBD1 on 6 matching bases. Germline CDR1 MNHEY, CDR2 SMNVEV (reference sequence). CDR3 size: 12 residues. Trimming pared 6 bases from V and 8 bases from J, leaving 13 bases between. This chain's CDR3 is CASSRGAREAFF. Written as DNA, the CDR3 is TGTGCCAGCAGCCGGGGGGCACGGGAAGCTTTCTTT.

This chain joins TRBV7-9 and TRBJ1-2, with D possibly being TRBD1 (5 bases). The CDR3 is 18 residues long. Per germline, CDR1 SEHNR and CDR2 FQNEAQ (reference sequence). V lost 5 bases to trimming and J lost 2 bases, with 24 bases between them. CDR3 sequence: CASSPTLNVRGANYGYTF. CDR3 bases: TGTGCCAGCAGCCCCACTCTCAATGTACGGGGCGCCAACTATGGCTACACCTTC.

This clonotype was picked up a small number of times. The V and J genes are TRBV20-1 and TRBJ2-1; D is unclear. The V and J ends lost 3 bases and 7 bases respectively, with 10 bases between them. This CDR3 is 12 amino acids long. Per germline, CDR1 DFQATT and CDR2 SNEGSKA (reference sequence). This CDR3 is CSARWKPNEQFF. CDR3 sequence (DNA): TGCAGTGCTAGGTGGAAGCCAAATGAGCAGTTCTTC.

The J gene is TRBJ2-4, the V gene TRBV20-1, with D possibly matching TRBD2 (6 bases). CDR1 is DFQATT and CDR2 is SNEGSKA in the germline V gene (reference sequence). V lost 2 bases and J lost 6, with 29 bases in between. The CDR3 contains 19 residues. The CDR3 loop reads CSARRRRRGEGNIRNIQYF. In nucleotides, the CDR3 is TGCAGTGCTAGAAGAAGGCGGCGGGGAGAGGGAAACATACGAAACATTCAGTACTTC.

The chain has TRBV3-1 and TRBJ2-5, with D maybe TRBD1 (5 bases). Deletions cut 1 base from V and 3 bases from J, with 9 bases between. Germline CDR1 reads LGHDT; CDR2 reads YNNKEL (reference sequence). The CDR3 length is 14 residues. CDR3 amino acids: CASSQGTFEETQYF. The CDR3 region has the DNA TGTGCCAGCAGCCAAGGGACATTCGAAGAGACCCAGTACTTC.

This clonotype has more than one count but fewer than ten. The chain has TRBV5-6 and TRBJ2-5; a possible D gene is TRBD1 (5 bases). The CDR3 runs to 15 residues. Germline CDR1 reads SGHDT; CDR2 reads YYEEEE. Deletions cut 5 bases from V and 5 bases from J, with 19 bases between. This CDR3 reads CASSTSLRPGETQYF. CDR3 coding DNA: TGTGCCAGCAGTACATCCTTACGGCCAGGGGAGACCCAGTACTTC.

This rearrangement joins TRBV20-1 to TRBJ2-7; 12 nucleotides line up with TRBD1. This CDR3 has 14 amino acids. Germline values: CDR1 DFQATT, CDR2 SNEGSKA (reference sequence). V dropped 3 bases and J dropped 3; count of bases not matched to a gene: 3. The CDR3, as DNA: TGCAGTGCTAGCGGGACAGGGGGCTTCTACGAGCAGTACTTC. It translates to CSASGTGGFYEQYF.

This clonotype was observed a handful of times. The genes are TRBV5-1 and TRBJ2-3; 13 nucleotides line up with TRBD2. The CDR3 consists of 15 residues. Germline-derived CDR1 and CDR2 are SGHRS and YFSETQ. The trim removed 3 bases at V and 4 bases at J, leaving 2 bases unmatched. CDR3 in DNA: TGCGCCAGCAGCTACACTAGCGGGGGGGCAGATACGCAGTATTTT. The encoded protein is CASSYTSGGADTQYF.

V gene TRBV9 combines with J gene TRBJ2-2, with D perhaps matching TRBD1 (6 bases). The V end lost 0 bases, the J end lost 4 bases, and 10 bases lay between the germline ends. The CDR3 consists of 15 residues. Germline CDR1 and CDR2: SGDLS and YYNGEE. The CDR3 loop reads CASSVVGASTGELFF. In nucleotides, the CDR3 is TGTGCCAGCAGCGTAGTGGGGGCGAGCACCGGGGAGCTGTTTTTT.

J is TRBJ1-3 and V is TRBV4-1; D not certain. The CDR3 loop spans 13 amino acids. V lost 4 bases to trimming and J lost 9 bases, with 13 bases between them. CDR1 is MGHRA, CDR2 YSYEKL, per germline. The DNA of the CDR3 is TGCGCCAGCAGCCCAAGGGCCGGGAGCACCATATATTTT. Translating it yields CASSPRAGSTIYF.

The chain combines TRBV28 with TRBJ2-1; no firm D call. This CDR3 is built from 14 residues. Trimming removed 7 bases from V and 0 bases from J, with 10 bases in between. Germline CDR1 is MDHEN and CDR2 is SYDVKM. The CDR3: CASTLKSSYNEQFF. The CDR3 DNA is TGTGCCAGCACCCTCAAGAGCTCCTACAATGAGCAGTTCTTC.

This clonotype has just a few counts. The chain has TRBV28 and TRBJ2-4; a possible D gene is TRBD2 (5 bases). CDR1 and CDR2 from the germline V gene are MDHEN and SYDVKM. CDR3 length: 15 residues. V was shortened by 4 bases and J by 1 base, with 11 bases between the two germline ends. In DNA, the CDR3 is TGTGCCAGCAGTTCACCCGGGGTGGCCAAAAACATTCAGTACTTC. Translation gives CASSSPGVAKNIQYF. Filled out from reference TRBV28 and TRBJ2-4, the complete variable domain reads DVKVTQSSRYLVKRTGEKVFLECVQDMDHENMFWYRQDPGLGLRLIYFSYDVKMKEKGDIPEGYSVSREKKERFSLILESASTNQTSMYLCASSSPGVAKNIQYFGAGTRLSVL.

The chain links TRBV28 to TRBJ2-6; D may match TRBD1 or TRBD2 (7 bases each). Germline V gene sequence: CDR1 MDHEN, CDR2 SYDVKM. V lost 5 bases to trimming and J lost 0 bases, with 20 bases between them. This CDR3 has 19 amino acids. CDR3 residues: CASSAPRGGDSSGANVLTF. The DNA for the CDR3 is TGTGCCAGCAGTGCCCCCAGGGGGGGCGACAGCTCTGGGGCCAACGTCCTGACTTTC.

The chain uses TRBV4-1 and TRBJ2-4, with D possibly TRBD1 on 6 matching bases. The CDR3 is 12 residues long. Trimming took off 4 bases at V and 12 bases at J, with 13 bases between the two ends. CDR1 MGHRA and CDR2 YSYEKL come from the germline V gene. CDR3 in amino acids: CASSPLWGPQYF. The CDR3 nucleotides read TGCGCCAGCAGCCCCTTATGGGGGCCTCAGTACTTC.

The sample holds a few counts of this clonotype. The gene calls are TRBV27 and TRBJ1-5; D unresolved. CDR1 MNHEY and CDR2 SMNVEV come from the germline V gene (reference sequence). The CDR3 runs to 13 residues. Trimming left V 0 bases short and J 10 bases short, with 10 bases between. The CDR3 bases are TGTGCCAGCAGTTTATCGCCAGGAGGACCCCAGCATTTT. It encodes CASSLSPGGPQHF.

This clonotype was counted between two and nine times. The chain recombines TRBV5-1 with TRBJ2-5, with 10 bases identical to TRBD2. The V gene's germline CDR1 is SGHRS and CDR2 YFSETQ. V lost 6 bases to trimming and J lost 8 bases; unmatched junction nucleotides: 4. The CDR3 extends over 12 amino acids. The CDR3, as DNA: TGCGCCAGCAACCTAGCGGGGGACACCCAGTACTTC. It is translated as CASNLAGDTQYF.

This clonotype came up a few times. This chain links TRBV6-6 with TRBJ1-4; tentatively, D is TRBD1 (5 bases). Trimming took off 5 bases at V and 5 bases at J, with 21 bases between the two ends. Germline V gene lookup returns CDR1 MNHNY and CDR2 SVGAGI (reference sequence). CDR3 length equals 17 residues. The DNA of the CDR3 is TGTGCCAGCAGTACCCGGGACTCCCTCCTCCCGAATGAAAAACTGTTTTTT. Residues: CASSTRDSLLPNEKLFF.

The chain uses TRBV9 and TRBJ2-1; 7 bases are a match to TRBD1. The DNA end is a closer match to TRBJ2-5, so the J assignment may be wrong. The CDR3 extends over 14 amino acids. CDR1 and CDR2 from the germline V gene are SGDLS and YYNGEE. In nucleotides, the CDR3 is TGTGCCAGCAGCGTAACAGGGGCGTCGGAGACCCAGTACTTC. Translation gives CASSVTGASETQYF.

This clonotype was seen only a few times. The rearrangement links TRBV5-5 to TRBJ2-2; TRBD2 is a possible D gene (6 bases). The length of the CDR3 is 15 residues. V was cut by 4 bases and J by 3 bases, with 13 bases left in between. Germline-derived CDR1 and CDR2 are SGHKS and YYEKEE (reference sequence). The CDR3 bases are TGTGCCAGCAGCGTGGGCCGGGGGTACACCGGGGAGCTGTTTTTT. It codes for CASSVGRGYTGELFF. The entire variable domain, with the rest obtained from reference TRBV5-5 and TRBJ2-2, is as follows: DAGVTQSPTHLIKTRGQQVTLRCSPISGHKSVSWYQQVLGQGPQFIFQYYEKEERGRGNFPDRFSARQFPNYSSELNVNALLLGDSALYLCASSVGRGYTGELFFGEGSRLTVL.

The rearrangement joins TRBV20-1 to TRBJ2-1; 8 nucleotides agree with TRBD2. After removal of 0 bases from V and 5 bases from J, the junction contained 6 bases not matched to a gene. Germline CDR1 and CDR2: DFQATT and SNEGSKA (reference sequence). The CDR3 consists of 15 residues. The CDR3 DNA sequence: TGCAGTGCTAGAGATCTACGGGGGGGAGACAATGAGCAGTTCTTC. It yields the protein CSARDLRGGDNEQFF.

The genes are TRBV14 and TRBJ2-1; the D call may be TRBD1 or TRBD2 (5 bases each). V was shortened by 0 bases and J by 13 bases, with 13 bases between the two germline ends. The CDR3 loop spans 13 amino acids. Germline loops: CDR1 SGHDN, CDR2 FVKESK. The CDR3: CASSQDVVGTQFF. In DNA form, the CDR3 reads TGTGCCAGCAGCCAAGATGTAGTCGGGACCCAGTTCTTC.